The 15 T cell receptor beta chains below all came from one sample that was sequenced in a study of CD8 T cells in ankylosing spondylitis. TCRdb independently ran MiXCR on the 5' RACE reads; one entry per CDR3 protein. Here the sample spans around 300,000 distinct CDR3 sequences, less than 25% being singletons. Sample: blood, either unsorted or a sorted T cell fraction (not recorded which). These receptors were taken from a female donor with ankylosing spondylitis or in good health (not recorded which).

This clonotype was seen a handful of times. J is TRBJ2-1 and V is TRBV20-1, with TRBD2 matching 11 bases. The V segment lost 0 bases and the J segment 8 bases; nucleotides outside the gene matches: 3. This CDR3 is 14 amino acids long. Looked up from germline, CDR1 is DFQATT and CDR2 is SNEGSKA (reference sequence). The CDR3 protein is CSARDSGRVHEQFF. The CDR3 region has the DNA TGCAGTGCTAGAGATAGCGGGAGGGTCCATGAGCAGTTCTTC.

This clonotype was found a few times. The V call is TRBV6-1, the J call TRBJ2-7; 8 bases are a match to TRBD1. CDR1 MNHNS and CDR2 SASEGT come from the germline V gene. CDR3 length: 14 amino acids. V was clipped by 5 bases and J by 4 bases; unmatched bases: 7. CDR3 in DNA: TGTGCCAGCAGTCCACGGACAGGGAGTTACGAGCAGTACTTC. Its translation is CASSPRTGSYEQYF.

This clonotype appeared a single time. The chain combines TRBV7-2 with TRBJ1-2; TRBD1 aligns across 8 bases. Unmatched junction bases numbered 7, after V lost 4 bases and J lost 6 bases. The CDR3 is 14 amino acids. Per the germline V gene, CDR1 is SGHTA and CDR2 is FQGNSA. Here the CDR3 reads CASSYRTGSDGYTF. CDR3 in DNA: TGTGCCAGCAGCTATAGGACAGGGAGCGATGGCTACACCTTC.

The gene calls are TRBV7-9 and TRBJ1-1; tentatively, D is TRBD1 (5 bases). Per germline, CDR1 SEHNR and CDR2 FQNEAQ (reference sequence). CDR3 length: 14 amino acids. The germline V and J ends were trimmed by 7 bases and 1 base, with 13 bases remaining between them. This CDR3 is CASTGDGTNTEAFF. The DNA for the CDR3 is TGTGCCAGCACCGGGGACGGGACGAACACTGAAGCTTTCTTT.

This clonotype was counted many times. The chain employs TRBV6-6 and TRBJ2-1, with 10 bases that match TRBD1. Trimming cost V 2 bases and J 7 bases; bases outside gene matches: 11. Per the germline V gene, CDR1 is MNHNY and CDR2 is SVGAGI (reference sequence). The CDR3 spans 17 residues. CDR3 amino acids: CASSYLLAGQGRNEQFF. CDR3 bases: TGTGCCAGCAGTTACCTCCTCGCGGGACAGGGGAGGAATGAGCAGTTCTTC.

The chain uses TRBV20-1 and TRBJ2-5; TRBD1 might be the D (5 bases). Germline V CDR1 and CDR2: DFQATT, SNEGSKA (reference sequence). The CDR3 consists of 15 residues. Trimming stripped 3 bases from V and 2 bases from J, with 16 bases between. DNA for the CDR3: TGCAGTGCTAGTGACGTGGTGCAGGGTCAAGAGACCCAGTACTTC. This translates into CSASDVVQGQETQYF.

This clonotype was seen a few times. The chain joins TRBV6-4 to TRBJ2-3, with 11 positions matching TRBD2. CDR1 MRHNA and CDR2 SNTAGT come from the germline V gene. Losses at the gene ends were 2 bases for V and 7 bases for J; bases not matched to a gene: 5. The CDR3 totals 15 residues. CDR3 loop: CASSDAGTSGNTQYF. DNA of the CDR3: TGTGCCAGCAGTGACGCCGGGACTAGCGGAAATACGCAGTATTTT.

This chain joins TRBV2 and TRBJ1-3; D call uncertain. The CDR3 contains 15 residues. V gave up 5 bases and J gave up 0 bases, with 11 bases separating them. From germline, CDR1 is SNHLY and CDR2 FYNNEI. The CDR3 bases are TGTGCCAGCAGTCCCGACCGTACCTCTGGAAACACCATATATTTT. Amino acid sequence: CASSPDRTSGNTIYF.

The chain recombines TRBV30 with TRBJ1-5, with D perhaps TRBD1 (5 bases). V shed 0 bases and J shed 4 bases, with 7 bases lying between them. Germline V gene data show CDR1 as GTSNPN and CDR2 as SVGIG (reference sequence). The CDR3 has 13 amino acids. Here the CDR3 reads CAWSVRGNQPQHF. CDR3 in DNA: TGTGCCTGGAGTGTACGGGGGAATCAGCCCCAGCATTTT.

The gene calls are TRBV4-1 and TRBJ2-5; D is unclear. The V and J ends lost 4 bases and 5 bases respectively, with 20 bases between them. The germline V gene has CDR1 MGHRA and CDR2 YSYEKL. CDR3 length equals 16 residues. CDR3 loop: CASSPLPGSVDETQYF. CDR3 bases: TGCGCCAGCAGCCCACTTCCAGGCTCAGTGGACGAGACCCAGTACTTC.

The gene calls are TRBV9 and TRBJ1-2; D may be TRBD1 (5 bases). CDR1 is SGDLS, CDR2 YYNGEE, per germline. Trimming stripped 3 bases from V and 8 bases from J, with 8 bases between. This CDR3 is built from 11 residues. DNA of the CDR3: TGTGCCAGCAGCGGGGGGGACGGCTACACCTTC. This gives the protein CASSGGDGYTF.

The table lists this clonotype with a few counts. The chain uses TRBV6-1 and TRBJ2-1, with TRBD1 matching 8 bases. This CDR3 contains 15 residues. With V trimmed by 6 bases and J by 7 bases, 11 bases remained unmatched. Germline assignment: CDR1 MNHNS and CDR2 SASEGT. For the CDR3, the DNA is TGTGCCAGCAGACCTCACAGACAGGGGCAAAATGAGCAGTTCTTC. Translating it yields CASRPHRQGQNEQFF.

The J gene is TRBJ2-1, the V gene TRBV20-1; 11 bases are a match to TRBD2. This CDR3 is 17 amino acids long. Germline lookup yields CDR1 DFQATT and CDR2 SNEGSKA (reference sequence). V shed 6 bases and J 7 bases; nucleotides not matched to a gene: 17. The CDR3 DNA follows: TGCAGTGCGCCCCGCGCGACCCCTAGCGGGAGGCAAAATGAGCAGTTCTTC. Protein: CSAPRATPSGRQNEQFF.

This clonotype turned up a few times. The chain carries TRBV7-2 and TRBJ2-1, with 7 bases fitting TRBD2. Germline V gene lookup returns CDR1 SGHTA and CDR2 FQGNSA. The J segment lost 14 bases and the V segment lost 5 bases, leaving 12 bases of the junction unmatched. The CDR3 length is 13 residues. DNA of the CDR3: TGTGCCAGCAGCCCAACCCCGGGACTAAAGGAGTTCTTC. This translates into CASSPTPGLKEFF.

The gene calls are TRBV29-1 and TRBJ1-5; D possibly corresponds to TRBD1 (6 bases). This CDR3 has 13 amino acids. Trimming took off 7 bases at V and 7 bases at J, with 17 bases between the two ends. CDR1 is SQVTM and CDR2 is ANQGSEA in the germline V gene. The CDR3 reads CSAAGTRGQPQHF. The DNA for the CDR3 is TGCAGCGCCGCCGGGACAAGAGGCCAGCCCCAGCATTTT.